Below, 2 T cell receptor beta chains from the same sample are listed, as sequenced in a study of molecular identifiers for immune sequencing clone quantification. One entry per CDR3 protein results from TCRdb running MiXCR on the PCR reads. The sample lists about half a million distinct CDR3 sequences, under 30% seen once, with around 0.79% in the top ten. Sequencing used naive CD8+ T cells from blood, with Jurkat cell RNA spiked in. Subset meaning: FACS-sorted CD8+CD4-CCR7+CD45RA+ naive T cells. Every receptor here comes from a human donor in good health. Some libraries in this study had Jurkat cell RNA spiked in.

This clonotype was seen at least ten times. The V call is TRBV7-9, the J call TRBJ2-7, with no clear D. In germline, CDR1 is SEHNR, CDR2 FQNEAQ (reference sequence). The CDR3 covers 13 residues. V was pared by 5 bases and J by 4 bases, with 12 bases between. In DNA, the CDR3 is TGTGCCAGCAGCCCCACCGTAGGGTACGAGCAGTACTTC. Its translation is CASSPTVGYEQYF.

This clonotype was picked up many times. The CDR3 spells CASSYSRGELFF. CDR3 DNA sequence: TGTGCCAGCAGTTACTCGAGAGGGGAGCTGTTTTTT. The V call is TRBV6-2 or TRBV6-3, the J call TRBJ2-2; D unclear. CDR1 MNHEY and CDR2 SVGEGT come from the germline V gene. The CDR3 runs to 12 residues. Trimming stripped 0 bases from V and 8 bases from J, with 4 bases between.